The clone carrying this T cell receptor (beta chain) was counted a few times. Attachment of unique molecular identifiers to individual cDNA molecules was performed in the library. Source study methods: The number of TCRs in each sample had a median of approximately 96,000 and spanned about 23,224 to 700,000. MiXCR was run by TCRdb on the RACE reads, yielding one entry per CDR3 protein. The V and J calls follow TCRdb's processing rather than the paper's. The sample shows about 82,000 distinct CDR3 sequences, roughly 8.7% of them seen only once. Time point defined: healthy volunteer bleed at 6 weeks. Extraction yielded total RNA from whole blood (unfractionated). The data are from a study of human T cells and chemical hapten exposure. Trimming pared 5 bases from V and 0 bases from J, leaving 17 bases between. The CDR3 has 17 amino acids. In germline, CDR1 is SGHTA, CDR2 FQGNSA.

What was sequenced was whole blood. The receptor was isolated from a male donor in good health. Some clones in this sample may be carry-over from other donors' samples. The V and J genes are TRBV7-2 and TRBJ2-1; D may be TRBD1 or TRBD2 (5 bases each). The CDR3 DNA reads as TGTGCCAGCAGCGGAGAATCGGGACCTAGCTCCTACAATGAGCAGTTCTTC. Translation gives CASSGESGPSSYNEQFF.